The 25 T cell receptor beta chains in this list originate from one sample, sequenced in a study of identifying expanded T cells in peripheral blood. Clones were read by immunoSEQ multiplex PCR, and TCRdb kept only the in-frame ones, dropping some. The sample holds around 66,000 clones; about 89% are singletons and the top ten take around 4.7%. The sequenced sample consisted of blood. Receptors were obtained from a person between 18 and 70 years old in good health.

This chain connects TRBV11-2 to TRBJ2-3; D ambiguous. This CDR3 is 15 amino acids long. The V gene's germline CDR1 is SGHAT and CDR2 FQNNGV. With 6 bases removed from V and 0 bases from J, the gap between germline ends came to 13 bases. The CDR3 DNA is TGTGCCAGCAGTCGACGCGTTATGAGCACAGATACGCAGTATTTT. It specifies CASSRRVMSTDTQYF.

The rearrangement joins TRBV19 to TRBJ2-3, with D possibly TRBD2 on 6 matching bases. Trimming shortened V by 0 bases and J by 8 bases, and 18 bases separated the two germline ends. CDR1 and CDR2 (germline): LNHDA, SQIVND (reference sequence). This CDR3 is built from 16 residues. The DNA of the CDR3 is TGTGCCAGTAGTATAGATCTACGGGCGAGGCGGGGTACGCAGTATTTT. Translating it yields CASSIDLRARRGTQYF.

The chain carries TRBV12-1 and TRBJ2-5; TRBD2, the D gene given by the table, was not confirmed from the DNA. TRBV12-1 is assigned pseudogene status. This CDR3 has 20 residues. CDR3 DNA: TGTGCCAGCAGCCGCAGCCAGGGTACGGCGGGACCAACCCGCCAAGAGACCCAGTACTTC. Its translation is CASSRSQGTAGPTRQETQYF.

CDR3 in amino acids: CASSHGTSGVYNEQFF. The CDR3 nucleotides are TGTGCCAGCAGCCACGGGACTAGCGGAGTATACAATGAGCAGTTCTTC. The rearrangement links TRBV9 to TRBJ2-1, with 11 positions matching TRBD2. V shed 4 bases, J shed 4 bases, and the junction held 7 bases outside the gene matches. Germline values: CDR1 SGDLS, CDR2 YYNGEE. The CDR3 contains 16 residues. Looking up the rest from reference TRBV9 and TRBJ2-1 gives the full variable domain: DSGVTQTPKHLITATGQRVTLRCSPRSGDLSVYWYQQSLDQGLQFLIQYYNGEERAKGNILERFSAQQFPDLHSELNLSSLELGDSALYFCASSHGTSGVYNEQFFGPGTRLTVL.

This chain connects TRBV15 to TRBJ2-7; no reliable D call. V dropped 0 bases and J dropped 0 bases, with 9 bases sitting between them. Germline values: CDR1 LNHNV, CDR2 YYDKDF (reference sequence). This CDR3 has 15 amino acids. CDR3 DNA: TGTGCCACCAGCAGAGATCCCCCAGGCTCCTACGAGCAGTACTTC. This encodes CATSRDPPGSYEQYF. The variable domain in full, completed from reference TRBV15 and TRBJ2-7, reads DAMVIQNPRYQVTQFGKPVTLSCSQTLNHNVMYWYQQKSSQAPKLLFHYYDKDFNNEADTPDNFQSRRPNTSFCFLDIRSPGLGDTAMYLCATSRDPPGSYEQYFGPGTRLTVT.

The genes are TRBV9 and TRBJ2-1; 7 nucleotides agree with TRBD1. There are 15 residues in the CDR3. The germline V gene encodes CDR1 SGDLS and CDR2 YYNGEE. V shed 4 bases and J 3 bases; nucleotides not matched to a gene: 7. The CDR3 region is CASSFAGTDYNEQFF. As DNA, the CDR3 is TGTGCCAGCAGCTTTGCCGGGACAGACTACAATGAGCAGTTCTTC.

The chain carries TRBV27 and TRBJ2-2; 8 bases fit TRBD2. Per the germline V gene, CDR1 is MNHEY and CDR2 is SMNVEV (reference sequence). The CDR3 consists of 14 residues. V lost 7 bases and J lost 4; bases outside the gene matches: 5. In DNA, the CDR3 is TGTGCCAGCACCCCAAGCGGGGGCACCGGGGAGCTGTTTTTT. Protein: CASTPSGGTGELFF.

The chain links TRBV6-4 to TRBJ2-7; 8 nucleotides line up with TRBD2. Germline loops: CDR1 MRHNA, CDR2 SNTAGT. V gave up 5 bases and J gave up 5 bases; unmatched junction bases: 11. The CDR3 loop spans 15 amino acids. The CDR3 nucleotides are TGTGCCAGCAGTTATGGAGCGGGAGATTCCGACGAGCAGTACTTC. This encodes CASSYGAGDSDEQYF.

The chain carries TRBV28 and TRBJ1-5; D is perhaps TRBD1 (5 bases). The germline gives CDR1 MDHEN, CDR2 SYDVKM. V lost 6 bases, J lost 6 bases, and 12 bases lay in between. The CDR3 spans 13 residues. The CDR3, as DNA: TGTGCCAGCAGCCGGGACGGAAGTCAGCCCCAGCATTTT. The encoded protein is CASSRDGSQPQHF.

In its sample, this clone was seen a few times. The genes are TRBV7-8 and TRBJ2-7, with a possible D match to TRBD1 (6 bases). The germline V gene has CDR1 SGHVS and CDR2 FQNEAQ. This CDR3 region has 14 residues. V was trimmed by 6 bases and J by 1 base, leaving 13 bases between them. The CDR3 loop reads CASSSERGSYEQYF. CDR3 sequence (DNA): TGTGCCAGCAGTTCAGAGAGGGGGTCCTACGAGCAGTACTTC.

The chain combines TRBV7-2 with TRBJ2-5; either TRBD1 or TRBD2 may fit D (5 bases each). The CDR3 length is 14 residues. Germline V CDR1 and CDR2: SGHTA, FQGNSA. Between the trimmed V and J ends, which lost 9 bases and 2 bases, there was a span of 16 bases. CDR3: CASRGSAVQETQYF. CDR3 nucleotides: TGTGCCAGTCGGGGCAGTGCTGTTCAAGAGACCCAGTACTTC. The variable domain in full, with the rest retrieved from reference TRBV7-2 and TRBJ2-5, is GAGVSQSPSNKVTEKGKDVELRCDPISGHTALYWYRQSLGQGLEFLIYFQGNSAPDKSGLPSDRFSAERTGGSVSTLTIQRTQQEDSAVYLCASRGSAVQETQYFGPGTRLLVL.

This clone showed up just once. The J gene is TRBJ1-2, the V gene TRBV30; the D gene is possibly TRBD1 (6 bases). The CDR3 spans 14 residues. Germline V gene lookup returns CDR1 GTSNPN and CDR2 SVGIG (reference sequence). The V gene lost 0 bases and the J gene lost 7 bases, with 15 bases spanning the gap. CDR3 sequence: CAWSVLGAGGGYTF. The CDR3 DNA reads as TGTGCCTGGAGTGTTCTGGGGGCAGGTGGTGGCTACACCTTC.

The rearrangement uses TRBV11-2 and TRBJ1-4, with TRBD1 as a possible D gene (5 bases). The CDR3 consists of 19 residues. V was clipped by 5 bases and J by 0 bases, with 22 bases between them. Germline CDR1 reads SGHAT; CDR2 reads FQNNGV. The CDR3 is CASSPGRGKRETTNEKLFF. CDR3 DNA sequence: TGTGCCAGCAGCCCAGGGCGGGGTAAAAGGGAGACAACTAATGAAAAACTGTTTTTT.

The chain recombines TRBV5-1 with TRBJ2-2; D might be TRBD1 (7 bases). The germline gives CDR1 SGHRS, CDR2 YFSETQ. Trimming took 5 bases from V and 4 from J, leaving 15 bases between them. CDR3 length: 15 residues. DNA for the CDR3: TGCGCCAGCAGTACGGGGGCAGGGGGCACCGGGGAGCTGTTTTTT. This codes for CASSTGAGGTGELFF.

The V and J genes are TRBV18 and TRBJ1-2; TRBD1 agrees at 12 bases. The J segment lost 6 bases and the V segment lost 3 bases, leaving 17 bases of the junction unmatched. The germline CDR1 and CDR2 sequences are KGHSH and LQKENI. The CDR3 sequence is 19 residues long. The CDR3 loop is CASSPLGPGQGAQKHGYTF. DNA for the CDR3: TGTGCCAGCTCACCCCTGGGCCCGGGACAGGGGGCCCAGAAGCATGGCTACACCTTC.

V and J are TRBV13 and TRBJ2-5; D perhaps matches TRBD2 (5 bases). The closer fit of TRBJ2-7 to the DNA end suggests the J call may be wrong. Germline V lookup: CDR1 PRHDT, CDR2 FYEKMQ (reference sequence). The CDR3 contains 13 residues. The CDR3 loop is CASSPGIGDEQYF. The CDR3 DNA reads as TGTGCCAGCAGCCCCGGGATAGGCGACGAGCAGTACTTC.

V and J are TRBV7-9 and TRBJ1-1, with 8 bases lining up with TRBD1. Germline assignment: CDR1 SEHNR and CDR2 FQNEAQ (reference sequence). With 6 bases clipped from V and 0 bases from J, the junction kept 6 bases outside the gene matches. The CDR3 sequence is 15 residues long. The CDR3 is CASRTGDSLNTEAFF. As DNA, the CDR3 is TGTGCCAGCAGGACAGGGGACAGCTTGAACACTGAAGCTTTCTTT. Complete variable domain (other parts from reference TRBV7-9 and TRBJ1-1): DTGVSQNPRHKITKRGQNVTFRCDPISEHNRLYWYRQTLGQGPEFLTYFQNEAQLEKSRLLSDRFSAERPKGSFSTLEIQRTEQGDSAMYLCASRTGDSLNTEAFFGQGTRLTVV.

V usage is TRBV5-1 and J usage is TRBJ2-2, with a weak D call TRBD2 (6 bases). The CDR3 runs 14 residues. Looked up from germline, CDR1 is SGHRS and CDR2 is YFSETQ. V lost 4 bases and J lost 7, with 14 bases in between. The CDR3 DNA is TGCGCCAGCAGCCGTCTTCAGGGAGGCGGGGAGCTGTTTTTT. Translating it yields CASSRLQGGGELFF.

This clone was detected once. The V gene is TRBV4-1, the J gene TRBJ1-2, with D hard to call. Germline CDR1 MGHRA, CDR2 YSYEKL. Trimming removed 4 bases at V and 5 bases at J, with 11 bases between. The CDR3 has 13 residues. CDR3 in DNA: TGCGCCAGCAGCCTGAGGAGGGATTATGGCTACACCTTC. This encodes CASSLRRDYGYTF.

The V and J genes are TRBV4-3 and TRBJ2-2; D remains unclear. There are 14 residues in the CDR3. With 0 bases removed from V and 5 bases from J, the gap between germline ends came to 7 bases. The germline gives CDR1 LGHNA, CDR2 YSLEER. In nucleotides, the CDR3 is TGCGCCAGCAGCCAAGATTGGAGAACCGGGGAGCTGTTTTTT. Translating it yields CASSQDWRTGELFF.

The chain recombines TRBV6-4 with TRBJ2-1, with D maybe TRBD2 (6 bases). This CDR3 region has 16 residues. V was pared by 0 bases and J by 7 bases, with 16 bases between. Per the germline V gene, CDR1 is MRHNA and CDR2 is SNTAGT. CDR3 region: CASSDSAGMGVNEQFF. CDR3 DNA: TGTGCCAGCAGTGACTCCGCGGGGATGGGCGTTAATGAGCAGTTCTTC.

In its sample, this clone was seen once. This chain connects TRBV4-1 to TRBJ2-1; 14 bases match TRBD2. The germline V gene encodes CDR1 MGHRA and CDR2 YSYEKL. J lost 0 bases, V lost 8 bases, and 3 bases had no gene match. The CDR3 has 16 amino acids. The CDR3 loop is CASGLAGGSSYNEQFF. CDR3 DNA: TGCGCCAGCGGACTAGCGGGGGGTAGCTCCTACAATGAGCAGTTCTTC.

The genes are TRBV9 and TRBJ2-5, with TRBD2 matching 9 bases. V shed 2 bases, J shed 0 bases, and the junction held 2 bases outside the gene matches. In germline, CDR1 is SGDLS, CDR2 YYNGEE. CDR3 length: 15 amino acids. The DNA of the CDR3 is TGTGCCAGCAGCGTTAGCGGGGGATACCAAGAGACCCAGTACTTC. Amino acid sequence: CASSVSGGYQETQYF.

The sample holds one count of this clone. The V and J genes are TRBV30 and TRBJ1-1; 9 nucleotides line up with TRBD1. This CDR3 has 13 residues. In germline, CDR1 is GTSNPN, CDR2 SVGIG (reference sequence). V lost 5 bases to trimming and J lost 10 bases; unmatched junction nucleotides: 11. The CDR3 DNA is TGTGCCTGGGAAGGGACAGGGCTTCCCGGAGCTTTCTTT. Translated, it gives CAWEGTGLPGAFF.

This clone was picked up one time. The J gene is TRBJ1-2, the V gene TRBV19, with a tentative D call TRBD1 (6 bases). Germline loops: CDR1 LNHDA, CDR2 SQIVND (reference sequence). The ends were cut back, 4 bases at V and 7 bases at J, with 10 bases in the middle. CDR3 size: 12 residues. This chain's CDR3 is CASSRRQVGYTF. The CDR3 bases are TGTGCCAGTAGTAGACGACAGGTTGGCTACACCTTC.